What follows are 8 T cell receptor beta chains derived from one specimen sequenced in a study of blood T cell repertoires in COVID-19. Assay used: immunoSEQ multiplex PCR; TCRdb lists only in-frame clones, some missing. The sample lists about 300,000 clones, 65% to 85% occurring once. The sample was peripheral blood. Every receptor here comes from a woman between 45 and 60 years old with acute or convalescent COVID-19.

The CDR3 DNA reads TGCAGCGTTGAGGGGACACGCTACGAGCAGTACTTC. Translating it yields CSVEGTRYEQYF. The rearrangement links TRBV29-1 to TRBJ2-7; tentative D call: TRBD1 (6 bases). The germline V gene encodes CDR1 SQVTM and CDR2 ANQGSEA. Trimming left V 3 bases short and J 3 bases short, with 9 bases between. CDR3 length: 12 amino acids.

V usage is TRBV30 and J usage is TRBJ2-5; 8 bases map to TRBD1. CDR1 and CDR2 from the germline V gene are GTSNPN and SVGIG (reference sequence). The J segment lost 1 base and the V segment lost 0 bases, leaving 4 bases of the junction unmatched. The CDR3 is 15 amino acids. CDR3 residues: CAWSVKDRAQETQYF. As DNA, the CDR3 is TGTGCCTGGAGTGTAAAGGACAGGGCCCAAGAGACCCAGTACTTC. The full variable domain, its missing parts supplied by reference TRBV30 and TRBJ2-5, is SQTIHQWPATLVQPVGSPLSLECTVEGTSNPNLYWYRQAAGRGLQLLFYSVGIGQISSEVPQNLSASRPQDRQFILSSKKLLLSDSGFYLCAWSVKDRAQETQYFGPGTRLLVL.

This clone occurred a few times. The chain combines TRBV11-2 with TRBJ1-6, with 7 nucleotides matching TRBD1. The CDR3 runs 13 residues. Germline lookup yields CDR1 SGHAT and CDR2 FQNNGV. The ends lost 4 bases at V and 11 bases at J; junction bases unmatched: 5. CDR3 nucleotide sequence: TGTGCCAGCAGCTGGGACAGAAAGGCACCCCTCCACTTT. Its translation is CASSWDRKAPLHF. The full variable domain, its missing parts supplied by reference TRBV11-2 and TRBJ1-6, is EAGVAQSPRYKIIEKRQSVAFWCNPISGHATLYWYQQILGQGPKLLIQFQNNGVVDDSQLPKDRFSAERLKGVDSTLKIQPAKLEDSAVYLCASSWDRKAPLHFGNGTRLTVT.

This sequence joins TRBV6-5 and TRBJ2-7; possible D gene TRBD2, 6 bases. V lost 2 bases and J lost 7, with 12 bases in between. This CDR3 contains 13 residues. Looked up from germline, CDR1 is MNHEY and CDR2 is SVGAGI. CDR3 sequence reads: CASSYSPGEEQYF. The DNA for the CDR3 is TGTGCCAGCAGTTACAGCCCGGGAGAGGAGCAGTACTTC.

The chain couples TRBV6-5 to TRBJ1-2; TRBD1 matches at 9 bases. The CDR3 is 15 amino acids. After removal of 0 bases from V and 2 bases from J, the junction contained 1 base not matched to a gene. Germline V gives CDR1 MNHEY, CDR2 SVGAGI. Here the CDR3 reads CASSYSGTGNYGYTF. The CDR3 nucleotides read TGTGCCAGCAGTTACTCCGGGACAGGGAACTATGGCTACACCTTC.

The chain couples TRBV12-3 or TRBV12-4 to TRBJ2-1; D remains ambiguous. V lost 6 bases to trimming and J lost 3 bases, with 6 bases between them. This CDR3 is 12 amino acids long. The CDR3 reads CASRRNYNEQFF. As DNA, the CDR3 is TGTGCCAGCAGGCGGAACTACAATGAGCAGTTCTTC.

This chain connects TRBV6-2 or TRBV6-3 to TRBJ1-4; D possibly corresponds to TRBD1 (5 bases). Trimming shortened V by 5 bases and J by 4 bases, and 11 bases separated the two germline ends. The length of the CDR3 is 14 residues. From germline, CDR1 is MNHEY and CDR2 SVGEGT. In DNA, the CDR3 is TGTGCCAGCAGTCCCGACAGTGTTAATGAAAAACTGTTTTTT. Translating it yields CASSPDSVNEKLFF.

The chain combines TRBV6-2 or TRBV6-3 with TRBJ2-3, with a tentative D call TRBD2 (5 bases). V lost 5 bases, J lost 3 bases, and 15 bases lay in between. The length of the CDR3 is 15 residues. Germline loops: CDR1 MNHEY, CDR2 SVGEGT. The CDR3 DNA reads TGTGCCAGCAGTCAGGTGGACCGGAGGACAGATACGCAGTATTTT. This gives the protein CASSQVDRRTDTQYF.